The 30 T cell receptor beta chains given below trace back to one sample, sequenced in a study of HIV-infected patients and healthy controls. TCRdb reprocessed the 5' RACE reads with MiXCR, giving one entry per CDR3 protein. The repertoire includes about 67,000 distinct CDR3 sequences, about 16% of them detected once, and around 5.9% sits in the top ten. Sequencing was carried out using CD4+ T cells from blood. These receptors were obtained from a human donor in good health.

This clonotype was recorded a few times. V usage is TRBV3-1 and J usage is TRBJ2-6; a possible D gene is TRBD2 (5 bases). Germline V gives CDR1 LGHDT, CDR2 YNNKEL (reference sequence). This CDR3 has 16 residues. Trimming removed 8 bases at V and 0 bases at J, with 14 bases between. This CDR3 is CASSNLAPSGANVLTF. The CDR3 DNA follows: TGTGCCAGCTCTAATCTAGCTCCCTCTGGGGCCAACGTCCTGACTTTC.

The chain employs TRBV6-2 or TRBV6-3 and TRBJ1-2; a possible D gene is TRBD1 (5 bases). V lost 5 bases, J lost 8 bases, and 9 bases lay in between. The CDR3 runs 11 residues. Germline V gene sequence: CDR1 MNHEY, CDR2 SVGEGT. The CDR3 sequence is CASSQSGGYTF. As DNA, the CDR3 is TGTGCCAGCAGTCAATCAGGGGGCTACACCTTC.

This clonotype occurred a few times. The chain is built from TRBV20-1 and TRBJ2-7; 10 nucleotides match TRBD1. The CDR3 covers 14 residues. The germline CDR1 and CDR2 sequences are DFQATT and SNEGSKA (reference sequence). V was pared by 4 bases and J by 4 bases, with 7 bases of the junction left unmatched. This CDR3 reads CSAIPGQGNYEQYF. The CDR3 DNA reads TGCAGTGCTATACCGGGACAGGGGAATTACGAGCAGTACTTC.

This clonotype came up a few times. V usage is TRBV5-4 and J usage is TRBJ2-5, with D possibly matching TRBD2 (6 bases). The CDR3 runs to 15 residues. Germline CDR1 and CDR2: SGHNT and YYREEE (reference sequence). V lost 1 base to trimming and J lost 5 bases, with 15 bases between them. The CDR3 here is CASSLSGRGAETQYF. In DNA, the CDR3 is TGTGCCAGCAGCTTGTCCGGGAGAGGCGCGGAGACCCAGTACTTC. Using reference TRBV5-4 and TRBJ2-5 for the parts outside the CDR3, the full variable domain is ETGVTQSPTHLIKTRGQQVTLRCSSQSGHNTVSWYQQALGQGPQFIFQYYREEENGRGNFPPRFSGLQFPNYSSELNVNALELDDSALYLCASSLSGRGAETQYFGPGTRLLVL.

The gene calls are TRBV5-1 and TRBJ2-3, with 7 nucleotides matching TRBD2. Germline V lookup: CDR1 SGHRS, CDR2 YFSETQ. This CDR3 is built from 15 residues. The V gene end was trimmed by 3 bases and the J gene end by 0 bases; junction bases not matched to a gene: 4. DNA of the CDR3: TGCGCCAGCAGCTCCAGCGGGGATAGCACAGATACGCAGTATTTT. This gives the protein CASSSSGDSTDTQYF.

This clonotype has just a few counts. CDR3 nucleotide sequence: TGTGCCAGCAGACAAGGACAGCACACTGAAGCTTTCTTT. It codes for CASRQGQHTEAFF. The gene calls are TRBV7-2 and TRBJ1-1; maybe TRBD1 (6 bases). V was shortened by 6 bases and J by 3 bases, with 11 bases between the two germline ends. Germline loops: CDR1 SGHTA, CDR2 FQGNSA. CDR3 length: 13 amino acids.

This clonotype came up a few times. V gene TRBV7-2 combines with J gene TRBJ2-3, with 16 bases aligning to TRBD2. With 5 bases clipped from V and 7 bases from J, the junction kept 6 bases outside the gene matches. The CDR3 is made up of 16 amino acids. Germline V gene sequence: CDR1 SGHTA, CDR2 FQGNSA. CDR3 amino acids: CASSLGLAGGPYTQYF. The CDR3 DNA reads as TGTGCCAGCAGCCTGGGACTAGCGGGAGGGCCGTATACGCAGTATTTT.

The chain is built from TRBV7-9 and TRBJ1-1; D remains unclear. CDR3 size: 15 residues. With 5 bases removed from V and 0 bases from J, the gap between germline ends came to 13 bases. Germline CDR1 SEHNR, CDR2 FQNEAQ (reference sequence). The CDR3 loop reads CASSPRPPLNTEAFF. The CDR3 region has the DNA TGTGCCAGCAGCCCGAGACCTCCTTTGAACACTGAAGCTTTCTTT.

V gene TRBV12-5 combines with J gene TRBJ1-1; D remains unclear. Germline V lookup: CDR1 LGHNT, CDR2 FRNRAP. The CDR3 is made up of 17 amino acids. Trimming removed 0 bases from V and 0 bases from J, with 14 bases in between. For the CDR3, the DNA is TGTGCTAGTGGTTTGGTTCCCTTGGCCAGCTTGAACACTGAAGCTTTCTTT. It encodes CASGLVPLASLNTEAFF.

The table lists this clonotype with a few counts. This chain links TRBV4-1 with TRBJ2-7, with D possibly being TRBD2 (7 bases). Trimming shortened V by 1 base and J by 3 bases, and 19 bases separated the two germline ends. The CDR3 sequence is 17 residues long. CDR1 is MGHRA, CDR2 YSYEKL, per germline. Here the CDR3 DNA reads TGCGCCAGCAGCCAAGGAGTCGGACTAGGGGGAAGCTACGAGCAGTACTTC. This gives the protein CASSQGVGLGGSYEQYF.

In this sample, this clonotype turned up a few times. This chain joins TRBV29-1 and TRBJ2-1; 10 nucleotides align to TRBD1. CDR3 size: 13 residues. Germline V lookup: CDR1 SQVTM, CDR2 ANQGSEA. After removal of 6 bases from V and 3 bases from J, the junction contained 2 bases not matched to a gene. The chain's CDR3 is CSVRTGGYNEQFF. DNA of the CDR3: TGCAGCGTCAGGACAGGGGGCTACAATGAGCAGTTCTTC.

The genes are TRBV19 and TRBJ1-4; tentative D call: TRBD1 (5 bases). Trimming left V 6 bases short and J 8 bases short, with 16 bases between. Germline V gene sequence: CDR1 LNHDA, CDR2 SQIVND (reference sequence). The CDR3 length is 14 residues. This CDR3 reads CASREAGLSEKLFF. In DNA form, the CDR3 reads TGTGCCAGTAGAGAGGCAGGGCTTAGCGAAAAACTGTTTTTT. Full variable domain (rest looked up from reference TRBV19 and TRBJ1-4): DGGITQSPKYLFRKEGQNVTLSCEQNLNHDAMYWYRQDPGQGLRLIYYSQIVNDFQKGDIAEGYSVSREKKESFPLTVTSAQKNPTAFYLCASREAGLSEKLFFGSGTQLSVL.

This clonotype has only a few counts. This sequence joins TRBV7-6 and TRBJ1-1, with D possibly being TRBD1 (6 bases). CDR1 and CDR2 from the germline V gene are SGHVS and FNYEAQ. Trimming took off 1 base at V and 9 bases at J, with 12 bases between the two ends. The length of the CDR3 is 13 residues. CDR3 DNA sequence: TGTGCCAGCAGCTTAGATTCGGGGGCCCAAGCTTTCTTT. Its translation is CASSLDSGAQAFF.

The J gene is TRBJ1-4, the V gene TRBV2; the D is unclear. CDR1 SNHLY and CDR2 FYNNEI come from the germline V gene. Trimming left V 5 bases short and J 5 bases short, with 6 bases between. The CDR3 has 12 amino acids. The CDR3 spells CASSRKNEKLFF. The CDR3 DNA sequence: TGTGCCAGCAGTCGGAAGAATGAAAAACTGTTTTTT.

This clonotype came up many times. The chain couples TRBV7-2 to TRBJ2-3; the match to TRBD2 covers 10 bases. Looked up from germline, CDR1 is SGHTA and CDR2 is FQGNSA. J gave up 1 base and V 4 bases, and 5 bases lay outside the gene matches. The CDR3 extends over 16 amino acids. CDR3 amino acids: CASSSMLAGGTDTQYF. CDR3 coding DNA: TGTGCCAGCAGCTCGATGCTAGCGGGGGGCACAGATACGCAGTATTTT. Based on the CDR3 plus reference TRBV7-2 and TRBJ2-3, the full variable domain is GAGVSQSPSNKVTEKGKDVELRCDPISGHTALYWYRQSLGQGLEFLIYFQGNSAPDKSGLPSDRFSAERTGGSVSTLTIQRTQQEDSAVYLCASSSMLAGGTDTQYFGPGTRLTVL.

This clonotype was observed a few times. J is TRBJ2-5 and V is TRBV15, with D possibly being TRBD1 or TRBD2 (6 bases each). The length of the CDR3 is 16 residues. V shed 0 bases and J shed 1 base, with 12 bases lying between them. Germline-derived CDR1 and CDR2 are LNHNV and YYDKDF (reference sequence). This CDR3 reads CATSRDRGAVQETQYF. The CDR3 DNA sequence: TGTGCCACCAGCAGAGATAGGGGGGCGGTCCAAGAGACCCAGTACTTC.

This clonotype has a handful of counts. The junction and the germline gene differ at one end; a read error may be behind it. The chain combines TRBV7-7 with TRBJ2-5; TRBD1 might be the D (6 bases). Germline lookup yields CDR1 SSHAT and CDR2 FNYEAQ (reference sequence). This CDR3 has 14 amino acids. The CDR3 DNA reads as TGTGCTAGCAGCCGATCGGGACAACAAGAGACCCAGTACTTC. Protein product: CASSRSGQQETQYF.

This chain connects TRBV20-1 to TRBJ2-1; 11 nucleotides line up with TRBD2. From germline, CDR1 is DFQATT and CDR2 SNEGSKA (reference sequence). CDR3 length: 14 residues. V lost 2 bases, J lost 7 bases, and 4 bases stayed unmatched. CDR3 in amino acids: CSARSASGRNEQFF. The CDR3 nucleotides read TGCAGTGCTAGATCGGCTAGCGGGAGGAATGAGCAGTTCTTC.

Comments on this clonotype: A much larger clone differs from this one at a single base, so this may be a read error. The chain employs TRBV12-3 or TRBV12-4 and TRBJ2-5; TRBD1 is a possible D gene (5 bases). The CDR3 has 14 residues. The CDR3 DNA reads as TGTACCAGCAATCGTAGGGGCCAAGGGGAGACCCAGTACTTC. The encoded protein is CTSNRRGQGETQYF.

The V gene is TRBV5-1, the J gene TRBJ1-4; no clear D. This CDR3 spans 13 amino acids. CDR1 and CDR2 (germline): SGHRS, YFSETQ. V gave up 0 bases and J gave up 6 bases, with 6 bases separating them. In nucleotides, the CDR3 is TGCGCCAGCAGCTTGGGACCGGATGAAAAACTGTTTTTT. The encoded protein is CASSLGPDEKLFF.

The chain is built from TRBV20-1 and TRBJ1-5, with D unresolved. The V end lost 1 base, the J end lost 0 bases, and 4 bases lay between the germline ends. Germline-derived CDR1 and CDR2 are DFQATT and SNEGSKA (reference sequence). The CDR3 sequence is 13 residues long. The CDR3 protein is CSARAVSNQPQHF. The CDR3, as DNA: TGCAGTGCTAGAGCAGTTAGCAATCAGCCCCAGCATTTT.

This clonotype was seen a few times. The J gene is TRBJ2-7, the V gene TRBV5-4; possible D gene TRBD1, 6 bases. Trimming removed 9 bases from V and 3 bases from J, with 25 bases in between. The germline CDR1 and CDR2 sequences are SGHNT and YYREEE (reference sequence). The CDR3 is 16 amino acids. CDR3 loop: CATGKRKDRILYEQYF. CDR3 nucleotides: TGTGCCACAGGGAAACGAAAGGACAGAATACTCTACGAGCAGTACTTC.

CDR3 in DNA: TGTGCCAGCACCAACATGGGACCAAACAATGAGCAGTTCTTC. Translated, it gives CASTNMGPNNEQFF. The V call is TRBV12-3 or TRBV12-4, the J call TRBJ2-1; D is perhaps TRBD1 or TRBD2 (5 bases each). V was clipped by 7 bases and J by 5 bases, with 15 bases between them. The CDR3 contains 14 residues.

This clonotype has a handful of counts. The V gene is TRBV6-5, the J gene TRBJ2-3; possibly TRBD1 or TRBD2 for D (5 bases each). Germline lookup yields CDR1 MNHEY and CDR2 SVGAGI. The V gene lost 5 bases and the J gene lost 7 bases, with 13 bases spanning the gap. The CDR3 spans 13 residues. CDR3 nucleotide sequence: TGTGCCAGCAGTCCGCTGTGGGGGAATACGCAGTATTTT. It specifies CASSPLWGNTQYF.

The chain is built from TRBV19 and TRBJ1-5, with 10 bases lining up with TRBD1. V lost 10 bases to trimming and J lost 7 bases; unmatched junction nucleotides: 19. CDR1 LNHDA and CDR2 SQIVND come from the germline V gene (reference sequence). The CDR3 runs 17 residues. CDR3 sequence (DNA): TGTGCCACGAAACCTCGGGACAGGGGAAAGGTACACCAGCCCCAGCATTTT. Its translation: CATKPRDRGKVHQPQHF.

The V call is TRBV12-3 or TRBV12-4, the J call TRBJ2-5, with 7 bases lining up with TRBD2. V shed 5 bases and J 2 bases; nucleotides not matched to a gene: 5. This CDR3 has 14 residues. CDR3 in DNA: TGTGCCAGCAGTCTGGCTAGCGGACAAGAGACCCAGTACTTC. Its protein is CASSLASGQETQYF.

This clonotype was seen more than once but under ten times. The chain combines TRBV28 with TRBJ1-2; D gene ambiguous. Trimming left V 3 bases short and J 7 bases short, with 15 bases between. Germline CDR1 reads MDHEN; CDR2 reads SYDVKM. This CDR3 is 14 amino acids long. CDR3 coding DNA: TGTGCCAGCAGTTTCCCTCACCACCAAGGTGGCTACACCTTC. Amino acids: CASSFPHHQGGYTF.

This clonotype was picked up many times. This chain connects TRBV6-6 to TRBJ1-4; D is perhaps TRBD1 (5 bases). Trimming left V 5 bases short and J 0 bases short, with 13 bases between. This CDR3 is 16 amino acids long. The V gene's germline CDR1 is MNHNY and CDR2 SVGAGI (reference sequence). The CDR3 region is CASSRQMGTTNEKLFF. The CDR3 DNA follows: TGTGCCAGCAGTCGACAGATGGGTACAACTAATGAAAAACTGTTTTTT.

This clonotype was detected many times. The rearrangement joins TRBV9 to TRBJ2-7; a possible D gene is TRBD1 (5 bases). Germline CDR1 SGDLS, CDR2 YYNGEE. This CDR3 contains 12 residues. The ends were cut back, 5 bases at V and 5 bases at J, with 11 bases in the middle. CDR3 sequence (DNA): TGTGCCAGCAGTCGGATAGGGGACGAGCAGTACTTC. Translation: CASSRIGDEQYF.

This chain links TRBV7-2 with TRBJ2-7; 7 positions agree with TRBD2. The CDR3 loop spans 13 amino acids. Germline V gene data show CDR1 as SGHTA and CDR2 as FQGNSA. The V gene end was trimmed by 1 base and the J gene end by 5 bases; junction bases not matched to a gene: 2. CDR3 nucleotide sequence: TGTGCCAGCAGCTTAGGCGGGACTAACGAGCAGTACTTC. Its translation is CASSLGGTNEQYF. The entire variable domain, with the rest obtained from reference TRBV7-2 and TRBJ2-7, is as follows: GAGVSQSPSNKVTEKGKDVELRCDPISGHTALYWYRQSLGQGLEFLIYFQGNSAPDKSGLPSDRFSAERTGGSVSTLTIQRTQQEDSAVYLCASSLGGTNEQYFGPGTRLTVT.